A selection of T cell receptor beta chains follows, all from one sample in a study of blood T cell repertoires in COVID-19. Produced via immunoSEQ multiplex PCR; TCRdb's table is partial and in-frame only. The sample holds roughly 150,000 clones, roughly 87% seen once. Input material: peripheral blood. The receptors derive from a human donor in a cohort sampled during active COVID-19. CDR3s include the opening cysteine and the closing phenylalanine or tryptophan. A D gene is named only where the DNA matches it firmly. Rows may omit the clone size; those that give it use once, few, many or a size class.

.,TRBD2,TRBV7-7,TRBJ2-1,TGTGCTAGCAGCCCACTAGCGGGAGTTTATGAGCAGTTCTTC,CASSPLAGVYEQFF
.,TRBD2,TRBV7-3,TRBJ2-1,TGTGCCAGCAGCTTATCCGGGGGGGCCTTCCACAATGAGCAGTTCTTC,CASSLSGGAFHNEQFF
.,.,TRBV28,TRBJ1-1,TGTGCCAGCAGTTTGGGCAGGTTGAACACTGAAGCTTTCTTT,CASSLGRLNTEAFF
.,.,TRBV24-1,TRBJ1-3,TGTGCCACCAGTGAATCCGGGACTGGAAACACCATATATTTT,CATSESGTGNTIYF
.,.,TRBV19,TRBJ2-2,TGTGCCAGTAAGGGGCGGTCAAACACCGGGGAGCTGTTTTTT,CASKGRSNTGELFF
.,TRBD1,TRBV3-1/TRBV3-2,TRBJ1-2,TGTGCCAGCAGACGGGACAGGGGTGGGGTAGGCTACACCTTC,CASRRDRGGVGYTF
.,.,TRBV15,TRBJ1-2,TGTGCCACCAGCCCCACACGGGGAAGGGGCTACACCTTC,CATSPTRGRGYTF
once,.,TRBV4-1,TRBJ2-3,TGCGCCAGCAGCCAAGATAGGGGACTCCAAGACCCAGATACGCAGTATTTT,CASSQDRGLQDPDTQYF
few,.,TRBV7-6,TRBJ2-5,TGTGCCAGCAGCTTATTGGGGGGTTTGCAAGAGACCCAGTACTTC,CASSLLGGLQETQYF
.,.,TRBV29-1,TRBJ2-7,TGCAGCGTTGGGGTGGGAGCCGACGGGGAGCAGTACTTC,CSVGVGADGEQYF
.,TRBD2,TRBV3-1/TRBV3-2,TRBJ2-7,TGTGCCAGCAGCCCGGGCCAACTAGCGGGAGGTGGGGAGCAGTACTTC,CASSPGQLAGGGEQYF
.,TRBD1,TRBV6-5,TRBJ1-1,TGTGCCAGCAGGACCCCTGGACAGGGAAGAACTGAAGCTTTCTTT,CASRTPGQGRTEAFF
.,TRBD1,TRBV7-3,TRBJ1-1,TGTGCCAGCAGCTTAACCCCGACAGGGTTCACTGAAGCTTTCTTT,CASSLTPTGFTEAFF
.,TRBD2,TRBV7-8,TRBJ2-3,TGTGCCAGCAGCAACCTTGCGGGGGGCCTCACAGATACGCAGTATTTT,CASSNLAGGLTDTQYF
.,TRBD1,TRBV3-1/TRBV3-2,TRBJ1-1,TGTGCCAGCAGCCAAGTAGGCTGGTCGACAGGGAGAAACACTGAAGCTTTCTTT,CASSQVGWSTGRNTEAFF
.,TRBD1,TRBV5-1,TRBJ1-1,TGCGCCAGCAGCTTCCAGGGGGCCTACACTGAAGCTTTCTTT,CASSFQGAYTEAFF
once,.,TRBV3-1/TRBV3-2,TRBJ2-3,TGTGCCAGCAGCCGGCGGGGCGACACAGATACGCAGTATTTT,CASSRRGDTDTQYF
.,TRBD2,TRBV19,TRBJ2-6,TGTGCCAGTAAACAGCGGGGGGGAATATCTGGGGCCAACGTCCTGACTTTC,CASKQRGGISGANVLTF
.,.,TRBV7-3,TRBJ2-6,TGTGCCAGCAGTTCTACAGGGACTGGGGCCAACGTCCTGACTTTC,CASSSTGTGANVLTF
.,TRBD1,TRBV6-5,TRBJ1-6,TGTGCCAGCAGTTACGGGACAGAAAATTCACCCCTCCACTTT,CASSYGTENSPLHF
.,.,TRBV6-1,TRBJ2-7,TGTGCCAGCAGTGAAAATTTCGGGAGCTCCTACGAGCAGTACTTC,CASSENFGSSYEQYF
once,TRBD1,TRBV10-3,TRBJ2-7,TGTGCCATCAGGACAGGGGGGGGATCCTACGAGCAGTACTTC,CAIRTGGGSYEQYF
.,.,TRBV18,TRBJ2-7,TGTGCCAGCTCATCCCTTTCCTACGAGCAGTACTTC,CASSSLSYEQYF
few,TRBD2,TRBV2,TRBJ2-1,TGTGCCAGCAGTGCCGCTAGCGGGGAGCGCTGGGGTGAGCAGTTCTTC,CASSAASGERWGEQFF
.,.,TRBV7-3,TRBJ2-1,TGTGCCAGCAGCTTAATCCCTGGGGCAGGCAATGAGCAGTTCTTC,CASSLIPGAGNEQFF
once,.,TRBV5-1,TRBJ2-7,TGCGCCAGCAGCATAGAAACTCACTACGAGCAGTACTTC,CASSIETHYEQYF
once,TRBD2,TRBV11-3,TRBJ2-7,TGTGCCAGCAGCTTAGTTTTGTCACTAGCGGGGGCCTACGAGCAGTACTTC,CASSLVLSLAGAYEQYF
.,.,TRBV10-3,TRBJ2-5,TGTGCCATCAGCGACTCTACAGGCCAAGAGACCCAGTACTTC,CAISDSTGQETQYF
.,TRBD1,TRBV13,TRBJ1-6,TGTGCCAGCAGCTCGGACAGGGGAAGGAATTCACCCCTCCACTTT,CASSSDRGRNSPLHF
.,TRBD1,TRBV28,TRBJ1-5,TGTGCCAGCAGTCTCCGACAGGGGTCTTATAGCAATCAGCCCCAGCATTTT,CASSLRQGSYSNQPQHF
once,.,TRBV19,TRBJ2-7,TGTGCCAGTAGTATCGGATCAGGTCCCTACGAGCAGTACTTC,CASSIGSGPYEQYF
.,.,TRBV7-3,TRBJ1-2,TGTGCCAGCAGCTTGACTGGAGGGGCTAGTCATGGCTACACCTTC,CASSLTGGASHGYTF
.,TRBD2,TRBV6-6,TRBJ2-7,TGTGCCAGCAGCCTGACTAGCGGGAGTGGTTACGAGCAGTACTTC,CASSLTSGSGYEQYF
.,.,TRBV7-8,TRBJ1-5,TGTGCCAGCAGCTTAGCGGTTACAGGGAATCAGCCCCAGCATTTT,CASSLAVTGNQPQHF
.,.,TRBV5-1,TRBJ2-1,TGCGCCAGCAGCTTGGCGGGGGACTCCTACAATGAGCAGTTCTTC,CASSLAGDSYNEQFF
.,TRBD1,TRBV30,TRBJ1-6,TGTGCCTGGAGTCCAACAGGGGGCGGTTCACCCCTCCACTTT,CAWSPTGGGSPLHF
.,TRBD2,TRBV4-3,TRBJ2-6,TGCGCCAGCAGCCAAGGACTAGCGGGCGCTTCAGGTGGGGCCAACGTCCTGACTTTC,CASSQGLAGASGGANVLTF
.,.,TRBV6-6,TRBJ1-1,TGTGCCAGCAGTTACCCGGGGGACGGCCTGAACACTGAAGCTTTCTTT,CASSYPGDGLNTEAFF
.,TRBD1,TRBV24-1,TRBJ1-5,TGTGCCACCAGTGACCCCGGACAGGGGGACAATCAGCCCCAGCATTTT,CATSDPGQGDNQPQHF
.,.,TRBV11-1,TRBJ1-2,TGTGCCAGCAGCAGCTACGGACAGCGAAACCGCTATGGCTACACCTTC,CASSSYGQRNRYGYTF
.,TRBD2,TRBV11-3,TRBJ2-1,TGTGCCAGCAGCTCCGCCTCCTGGACTAGCGGGAGTGGATTACAAGATGAGCAGTTCTTC,CASSSASWTSGSGLQDEQFF
.,TRBD2,TRBV19,TRBJ2-7,TGTGCCAGTAGTATGCTAGCGGGAATAGGGCCCTACGAGCAGTACTTC,CASSMLAGIGPYEQYF
.,.,TRBV18,TRBJ2-7,TGTGCCAGCAGTAGCTCCTACGAGCAGTACTTC,CASSSSYEQYF